Listed here are 5 T cell receptor beta chains from one sample, sequenced in a study of identical twins. MiXCR, run by TCRdb on the 5' RACE reads, gives a single entry per CDR3 protein. The sample includes about 890,000 distinct CDR3 sequences, about 12% seen only once; the top ten take around 1.5%. This sample also appeared in a second study, on yellow fever vaccine responses in identical twins.

The sequencing input was PBMCs. The receptors shown here come from a woman aged 18-29 years in good health.

The CDR3 protein is CASSPAPGGAFF. In DNA, the CDR3 is TGTGCCAGCAGCCCCGCCCCGGGGGGAGCTTTCTTT. The chain is built from TRBV11-3 and TRBJ1-1; TRBD1 might be the D (5 bases). This CDR3 is built from 12 residues. V was shortened by 5 bases and J by 10 bases, with 14 bases between the two germline ends. Germline-derived CDR1 and CDR2 are SGHNT and YENEEA.

This clonotype was seen a few times. V and J are TRBV4-2 and TRBJ2-3; maybe TRBD1 (6 bases). The germline V and J ends were trimmed by 0 bases and 0 bases, with 19 bases remaining between them. CDR1 LGHNA and CDR2 YNFKEQ come from the germline V gene. This CDR3 spans 19 amino acids. The CDR3: CASSQEATGWAPSTDTQYF. Here the CDR3 DNA reads TGTGCCAGCAGCCAAGAAGCTACAGGGTGGGCGCCTAGCACAGATACGCAGTATTTT.

This clonotype showed up just a few times. The rearrangement joins TRBV7-9 to TRBJ2-7; TRBD2 might be the D (5 bases). The germline CDR1 and CDR2 sequences are SEHNR and FQNEAQ (reference sequence). This CDR3 spans 15 amino acids. V lost 4 bases and J 1 base, leaving 14 bases between the germline ends. The chain's CDR3 is CASSSRRGTSYEQYF. The CDR3 DNA sequence: TGTGCCAGCAGCTCCCGTCGGGGAACTTCCTACGAGCAGTACTTC.

Notes on this clonotype: Given a much more abundant clone one base away, this may be a read error. This sequence joins TRBV28 and TRBJ2-2; no clear D. Germline V lookup: CDR1 MDHEN, CDR2 SYDVKM. The CDR3 spans 14 residues. Deletions cut 9 bases from V and 0 bases from J, with 11 bases between. CDR3 bases: TGTGCCAGGAAGAAGGGATCGAACACCGGGGAGCTGTTTTTT. Its protein is CARKKGSNTGELFF.

The rearrangement uses TRBV3-1 and TRBJ1-1; 11 bases are shared with TRBD1. Trimming took 4 bases from V and 6 from J; bases not matched to a gene: 4. Looked up from germline, CDR1 is LGHDT and CDR2 is YNNKEL (reference sequence). This CDR3 is 14 amino acids long. The CDR3: CASSRTGGKSEAFF. CDR3 in DNA: TGTGCCAGCAGCCGGACAGGGGGCAAGTCTGAAGCTTTCTTT.